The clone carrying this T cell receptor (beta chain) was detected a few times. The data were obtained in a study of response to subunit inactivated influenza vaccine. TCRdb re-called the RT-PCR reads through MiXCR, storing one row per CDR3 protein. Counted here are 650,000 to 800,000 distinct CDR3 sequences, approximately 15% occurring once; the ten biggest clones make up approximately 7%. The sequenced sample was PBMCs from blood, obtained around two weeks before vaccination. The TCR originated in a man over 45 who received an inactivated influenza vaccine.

DNA for the CDR3: TGTGCCATCAGTGACAGCGCGAACACCGGGGAGCTGTTTTTT. Its translation is CAISDSANTGELFF. This chain joins TRBV10-3 and TRBJ2-2; D unresolved. V shed 3 bases and J shed 0 bases, with 5 bases lying between them. The CDR3 covers 14 residues. CDR1 and CDR2 (germline): ENHRY, SYGVKD.